Below, one TCR beta chain is given with its context. The data were obtained in a study of T cell responses to AZD1222 COVID-19 vaccine. TCRdb's table, derived via immunoSEQ multiplex PCR, lists solely in-frame clones and lacks some. The table lists about 160,000 clones, around 90% of them singletons. Germline loops: CDR1 LNHDA, CDR2 SQIVND (reference sequence). Trimming cost V 9 bases and J 1 base; bases outside gene matches: 5. This CDR3 region has 13 residues. The sample consisted of peripheral blood, taken 28 days after the second AZD1222 dose. This clonotype was obtained from an adult who received the AZD1222 COVID-19 vaccine. The chain has TRBV19 and TRBJ1-1; 7 bases align to TRBD1. CDR3 DNA sequence: TGTGCCAGCGTGGGACAGAAGAACACTGAAGCTTTCTTT. Protein: CASVGQKNTEAFF.